This T cell receptor (beta chain) was documented in a study of blood T cell repertoires in COVID-19. Study-level background: Acute and convalescent COVID-19 samples came from the United States, Italy and Spain. Sources were T cells, B-cell-depleted T cells, or PBMCs; the material itself was cDNA or gDNA.

Original processing methods: Amplified reference gene primers provided the basis for estimating nucleated cell counts. Only in-frame clones appear in the TCRdb table, and some are missing; sequencing was by immunoSEQ multiplex PCR. V and J calls and clone size follow that table, whereas D and trimming were derived from the DNA. The sample includes 180,000 or so clones, about 85% of them seen just once. Germline CDR1 reads KGHDR; CDR2 reads SFDVKD. The CDR3 is made up of 13 amino acids. Trimming removed 3 bases from V and 4 bases from J, with 8 bases in between. The clonotype was recovered from an elderly woman in a cohort sampled during active or convalescent COVID-19. Input material: peripheral blood. The chain links TRBV24-1 to TRBJ2-5; D unresolved. The CDR3 here is CATSDPPLETQYF. CDR3 nucleotide sequence: TGTGCCACCAGTGATCCCCCCCTAGAGACCCAGTACTTC.